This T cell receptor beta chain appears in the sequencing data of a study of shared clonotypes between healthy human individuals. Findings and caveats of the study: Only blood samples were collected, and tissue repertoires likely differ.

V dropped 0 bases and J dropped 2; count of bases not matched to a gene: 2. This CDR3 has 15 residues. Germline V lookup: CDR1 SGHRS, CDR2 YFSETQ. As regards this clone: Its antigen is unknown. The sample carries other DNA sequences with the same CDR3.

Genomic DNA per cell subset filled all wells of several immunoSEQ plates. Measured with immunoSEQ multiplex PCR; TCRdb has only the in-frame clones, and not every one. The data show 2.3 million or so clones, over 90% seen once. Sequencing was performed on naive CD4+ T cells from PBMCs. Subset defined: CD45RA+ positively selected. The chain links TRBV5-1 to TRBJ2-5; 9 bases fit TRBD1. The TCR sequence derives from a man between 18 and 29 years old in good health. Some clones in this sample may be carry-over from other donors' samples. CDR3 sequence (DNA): TGCGCCAGCAGCTTGGCAGGGACAGGGCAAGAGACCCAGTACTTC. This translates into CASSLAGTGQETQYF. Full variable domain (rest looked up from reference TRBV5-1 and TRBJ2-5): KAGVTQTPRYLIKTRGQQVTLSCSPISGHRSVSWYQQTPGQGLQFLFEYFSETQRNKGNFPGRFSGRQFSNSRSEMNVSTLELGDSALYLCASSLAGTGQETQYFGPGTRLLVL.